The T cell receptor (beta chain) described here comes from a study of OX40 agonist ivuxolimab in advanced cancers. About the study: Males comprised about 84% of the group, whose mean age was approximately 62 years (range 23 to 79). Study-level results: Low normalized T-cell clonal expansion was also seen in some nonresponders.

Worth noting for this clone: As yet, its antigen is unknown.

TCRdb's table, derived via immunoSEQ multiplex PCR, lists solely in-frame clones and lacks some. The table has 74,000 or so clones, 85% seen once. This CDR3 spans 15 amino acids. Germline values: CDR1 LNHDA, CDR2 SQIVND (reference sequence). V was shortened by 0 bases and J by 2 bases, with 8 bases between the two germline ends. The rearrangement uses TRBV19 and TRBJ1-5; D gene uncertain. This sequence was found in an adult with an advanced solid tumor such as melanoma, head and neck, liver or kidney cancer. The sample in question was CD4+ or CD8+ T cells sorted from blood, obtained in a trial of the OX40 agonist ivuxolimab. The CDR3 spells CASSIDSYRNQPQHF. DNA of the CDR3: TGTGCCAGTAGTATAGACTCATATCGCAATCAGCCCCAGCATTTT.